Shown below are 18 T cell receptor beta chains from a single sample sequenced in a study of shared clonotypes between healthy human individuals. Repertoires were generated with immunoSEQ multiplex PCR, while TCRdb's copy carries only in-frame clones and drops some. The sample has about 2 million clones, about 95% seen once. CD8 cells classed as naive were CD45RO-negative and positively selected for CCR7, excluding terminally differentiated effector memory CD45RA+ cells. Sequences were obtained from naive CD8+ T cells sorted from blood. All receptors derive from a man younger than 30 in good health.

This clone was counted only a few times. The rearrangement links TRBV25-1 to TRBJ2-5; TRBD1 matches 7 bases. The J segment lost 1 base and the V segment lost 2 bases, leaving 4 bases of the junction unmatched. Looked up from germline, CDR1 is MGHDK and CDR2 is SYGVNS. The CDR3 consists of 15 residues. CDR3: CASSEPTGIQETQYF. The CDR3 DNA reads TGTGCCAGCAGTGAACCGACAGGGATCCAAGAGACCCAGTACTTC.

CDR3 region: CASSSFLGGALTQYF. DNA of the CDR3: TGTGCCAGCAGCTCTTTTCTCGGGGGGGCGCTGACCCAGTACTTC. The chain uses TRBV6-5 and TRBJ2-5, with TRBD2 matching 8 bases. V dropped 6 bases and J dropped 7; count of bases not matched to a gene: 13. This CDR3 contains 15 residues. Germline V gene data show CDR1 as MNHEY and CDR2 as SVGAGI.

The rearrangement uses TRBV28 and TRBJ2-5; D is unresolved. Trimming removed 7 bases from V and 4 bases from J, with 16 bases in between. This CDR3 contains 14 residues. Per the germline V gene, CDR1 is MDHEN and CDR2 is SYDVKM. The chain's CDR3 is CASNLVGGVETQYF. The CDR3 nucleotides are TGTGCCAGCAATCTAGTAGGTGGGGTAGAGACCCAGTACTTC.

To note about this clone: Other DNA sequences of this sample code for an identical CDR3. The chain employs TRBV30 and TRBJ2-1; the match to TRBD2 covers 12 bases. The trim removed 0 bases at V and 7 bases at J, leaving 4 bases unmatched. The CDR3 spans 15 residues. Germline CDR1 and CDR2: GTSNPN and SVGIG (reference sequence). CDR3 amino acids: CAWSVLAGGPNEQFF. The DNA for the CDR3 is TGTGCCTGGAGTGTACTAGCGGGAGGACCGAATGAGCAGTTCTTC.

The V call is TRBV6-5, the J call TRBJ2-1; 7 nucleotides line up with TRBD2. V shed 4 bases and J 9 bases; nucleotides not matched to a gene: 6. The CDR3 extends over 13 amino acids. The germline gives CDR1 MNHEY, CDR2 SVGAGI. Here the CDR3 reads CASSFGTNAEQFF. Here the CDR3 DNA reads TGTGCCAGCAGTTTCGGGACTAACGCTGAGCAGTTCTTC.

Remarks on this clone: Other DNA sequences in the sample encode the same CDR3. The chain uses TRBV5-4 and TRBJ2-7; 7 bases fit TRBD2. CDR1 is SGHNT, CDR2 YYREEE, per germline (reference sequence). V shed 4 bases and J 7 bases; nucleotides not matched to a gene: 2. The CDR3 contains 11 residues. The CDR3 region has the DNA TGTGCCAGCAGCCACGGGGGGGAGCAGTACTTC. This gives the protein CASSHGGEQYF.

As regards this clone: An end of the junction does not agree with germline; a read error may underlie this. This rearrangement joins TRBV15 to TRBJ1-5, with D perhaps matching TRBD1 (5 bases). The CDR3 loop spans 15 amino acids. Germline CDR1 reads LNHNV; CDR2 reads YYDKDF (reference sequence). The CDR3 nucleotides are TGTGCCTCCAGCTCCAGGGTTACTAGCAATCAGCCCCAGCATTTT. Its protein is CASSSRVTSNQPQHF.

The V call is TRBV6-6, the J call TRBJ1-2; D may be TRBD1 (5 bases). The CDR3 is made up of 11 amino acids. V gave up 7 bases and J gave up 10 bases, with 13 bases separating them. Germline V lookup: CDR1 MNHNY, CDR2 SVGAGI (reference sequence). The CDR3: CASNRQLIYTF. The DNA of the CDR3 is TGTGCCAGCAACAGGCAGCTGATCTACACCTTC.

Comments on this clone: Other DNA sequences in the sample encode the same CDR3. The genes are TRBV7-6 and TRBJ1-2; weak D call: TRBD1 (5 bases). The length of the CDR3 is 13 residues. CDR1 and CDR2 from the germline V gene are SGHVS and FNYEAQ. V gave up 1 base and J gave up 4 bases, with 7 bases separating them. The CDR3 DNA reads TGTGCCAGCAGCTTAGGGGGCGGCTATGGCTACACCTTC. It is translated as CASSLGGGYGYTF. Filled out from reference TRBV7-6 and TRBJ1-2, the complete variable domain reads GAGVSQSPRYKVTKRGQDVALRCDPISGHVSLYWYRQALGQGPEFLTYFNYEAQQDKSGLPNDRFSAERPEGSISTLTIQRTEQRDSAMYRCASSLGGGYGYTFGSGTRLTVV.

Note on this clone: Other nucleotide sequences from this sample produce the same CDR3. The gene calls are TRBV7-9 and TRBJ2-3; 13 positions match TRBD2. Germline values: CDR1 SEHNR, CDR2 FQNEAQ (reference sequence). The CDR3 consists of 16 residues. J was trimmed by 3 bases and V by 2 bases; bases with no gene match: 2. CDR3 in amino acids: CASSLTSGGATDTQYF. CDR3 in DNA: TGTGCCAGCAGCTTAACTAGCGGGGGGGCGACAGATACGCAGTATTTT.

This CDR3 is CASSSHRAANYGYTF. The CDR3 nucleotides read TGCGCCAGCAGCTCCCACAGGGCAGCTAACTATGGCTACACCTTC. The chain employs TRBV4-1 and TRBJ1-2; TRBD1 is a possible D gene (6 bases). This CDR3 region has 15 residues. CDR1 and CDR2 (germline): MGHRA, YSYEKL. The ends were cut back, 5 bases at V and 0 bases at J, with 13 bases in the middle.

For this clone: Other nucleotide sequences from this sample produce the same CDR3. This chain connects TRBV9 to TRBJ2-3; TRBD2 aligns across 11 bases. Germline lookup yields CDR1 SGDLS and CDR2 YYNGEE. With 0 bases clipped from V and 4 bases from J, the junction kept 1 base outside the gene matches. The CDR3 runs 15 residues. CDR3 amino acids: CASSVELAGADTQYF. The CDR3 DNA sequence: TGTGCCAGCAGCGTAGAACTAGCGGGGGCAGATACGCAGTATTTT.

The chain carries TRBV7-9 and TRBJ2-1, with TRBD1 matching over 7 bases. The J segment lost 10 bases and the V segment lost 3 bases, leaving 3 bases of the junction unmatched. CDR3 length equals 12 residues. The germline CDR1 and CDR2 sequences are SEHNR and FQNEAQ (reference sequence). The CDR3 DNA sequence: TGTGCCAGCAGCTTCGGACAGGCCGAGCAGTTCTTC. Its protein product is CASSFGQAEQFF.

The chain combines TRBV6-1 with TRBJ2-1; D ambiguous. The CDR3 runs 14 residues. V was clipped by 2 bases and J by 2 bases, with 7 bases between them. Germline CDR1 is MNHNS and CDR2 is SASEGT. CDR3 DNA: TGTGCCAGCAGTGAACGGCCCCCCTACAATGAGCAGTTCTTC. Protein product: CASSERPPYNEQFF.

V gene TRBV13 combines with J gene TRBJ1-2, with D possibly matching TRBD1 (6 bases). This CDR3 has 13 residues. V was shortened by 0 bases and J by 8 bases, with 10 bases between the two germline ends. Germline V gives CDR1 PRHDT, CDR2 FYEKMQ (reference sequence). The DNA for the CDR3 is TGTGCCAGCAGCTTAGGACAGGGAGACGGCTACACCTTC. It translates to CASSLGQGDGYTF.

The rearrangement joins TRBV9 to TRBJ2-7, with 11 bases lining up with TRBD2. Germline CDR1 reads SGDLS; CDR2 reads YYNGEE. There are 16 residues in the CDR3. V trimming: 0 bases; J trimming: 2 bases; junction bases outside the gene matches: 4. The CDR3 here is CASSVATTSGTYEQYF. The CDR3 DNA follows: TGTGCCAGCAGCGTAGCTACGACTAGCGGGACCTACGAGCAGTACTTC.

The J gene is TRBJ2-7, the V gene TRBV9; D might be TRBD1 (6 bases). The germline V gene encodes CDR1 SGDLS and CDR2 YYNGEE. This CDR3 has 15 amino acids. V lost 1 base to trimming and J lost 2 bases, with 13 bases between them. CDR3 sequence: CASSVSTGWAYEQYF. DNA of the CDR3: TGTGCCAGCAGCGTAAGTACAGGGTGGGCCTACGAGCAGTACTTC.

The rearrangement uses TRBV27 and TRBJ2-2; D call uncertain. Germline V CDR1 and CDR2: MNHEY, SMNVEV (reference sequence). Trimming stripped 5 bases from V and 5 bases from J, with 15 bases between. The CDR3 length is 15 residues. The CDR3: CASSGDLVGTGELFF. For the CDR3, the DNA is TGTGCCAGCAGTGGTGACCTGGTCGGGACCGGGGAGCTGTTTTTT.